A selection of T cell receptor beta chains follows, all from one sample in a study of T cell responses to AZD1222 COVID-19 vaccine. Profiled with immunoSEQ multiplex PCR; TCRdb holds only in-frame clones, not every one. The sample has 95,000 to 110,000 clones, more than 75% seen once. The material sequenced was peripheral blood, taken on day 0 of AZD1222 vaccination. All receptors come from an adult in good health. Each CDR3 is given with its conserved first and last residue. A D gene is named only where the DNA matches it firmly. Clone size is stated in some rows and not others, as once, few, many or a class when expanded.

v_gene	abundance	d_gene	j_gene	CDR3nt	CDR3aa
TRBV9	-	TRBD1	TRBJ1-2	TGTGCCAGCAGCGTCGGACAGGGGGCTTGGGGCTACACCTTC	CASSVGQGAWGYTF
TRBV11-3	-	-	TRBJ2-2	TGTGCCAGCAGCTCTGGGCCTGTAACCGGGGAGCTGTTTTTT	CASSSGPVTGELFF
TRBV3-1/TRBV3-2	once	TRBD2	TRBJ2-5	TGTGCCAGCAGCCAAGTGGTTCTAGCGGGGGGGCCTGGGGAGACCCAGTACTTC	CASSQVVLAGGPGETQYF
TRBV7-9	-	TRBD1	TRBJ1-6	TGTGCCAGCAGCTTCCTGACAGGGGGCAATTCACCCCTCCACTTT	CASSFLTGGNSPLHF
TRBV7-9	-	-	TRBJ1-6	TGTGCCAGCAGCTTAACCGACCGGTATTCACCCCTCCACTTT	CASSLTDRYSPLHF
TRBV19	-	-	TRBJ2-7	TGTGCCAGTAGTGGCCCCTACGAGCAGTACTTC	CASSGPYEQYF
TRBV7-9	-	TRBD1	TRBJ1-3	TGTGCCAGCAGCTTTCCCCTTGACAGGGGAGGAAACACCATATATTTT	CASSFPLDRGGNTIYF
TRBV5-1	few	-	TRBJ2-5	TGCGCCAGCAAAACAGATCCCAACCAAGAGACCCAGTACTTC	CASKTDPNQETQYF
TRBV7-9	once	-	TRBJ1-2	TGTGCCAGCAGCTTAGAAGGGCGGAACCTCTATGGCTACACCTTC	CASSLEGRNLYGYTF
TRBV30	-	-	TRBJ1-1	TGTGCCTGGAGTGGAAAGGGGCGGGAGAACACTGAAGCTTTCTTT	CAWSGKGRENTEAFF
TRBV6-5	-	-	TRBJ2-3	TGTGCCAGCAGTTACGTCAGATTTGCAGATACGCAGTATTTT	CASSYVRFADTQYF
TRBV13	once	TRBD1	TRBJ2-1	TGTGCCAGCAGCTTACCCCACCGGACAGGGCGTGAGCAGTTCTTC	CASSLPHRTGREQFF
TRBV12-5	-	-	TRBJ2-7	TGTGCTAGTGGCCCCTCGTGGGCTCAGAACTACGAGCAGTACTTC	CASGPSWAQNYEQYF
TRBV5-6	-	-	TRBJ1-1	TGTGCCAGCAGCGCGTACAGGGTCGGGGGCACTGAAGCTTTCTTT	CASSAYRVGGTEAFF
TRBV7-8	-	-	TRBJ2-2	TGTGCCAGCGAATGGGTCAGGGGTGACACCGGGGAGCTGTTTTTT	CASEWVRGDTGELFF
TRBV7-6	-	TRBD1	TRBJ2-3	TGTGCCAGCAGCTTAGGGGGGACAGGGGGCCAGTATTTT	CASSLGGTGGQYF
TRBV12-3/TRBV12-4	-	-	TRBJ1-6	TGTGCCAGCAGTTCCGACATATCACCCCTCCACTTT	CASSSDISPLHF
TRBV9	-	-	TRBJ2-7	TGTGCCAGCAGCGTAGCGGCGGATTCCTACGAGCAGTACTTC	CASSVAADSYEQYF
TRBV4-2	-	TRBD1	TRBJ1-2	TGTGCCAGCAGCCAAGACGGACAGGAAGGTAACTATGGCTACACCTTC	CASSQDGQEGNYGYTF
TRBV6-6	once	TRBD2	TRBJ2-7	TGTGCCAGCAGTTACTCGGGACTAGCTTACGAGCAGTACTTC	CASSYSGLAYEQYF
TRBV6-4	-	TRBD1	TRBJ2-1	TGTGCCAGCAGTGACCTGAGGACAGGAAAAGACAATGAGCAGTTCTTC	CASSDLRTGKDNEQFF
TRBV21-1	-	-	TRBJ1-6	TGTGCCAGCAGCAAAGCTAGCTCCTATAATTCACCCCTCCACTTT	CASSKASSYNSPLHF
TRBV5-1	-	-	TRBJ2-6	TGCGCCAGCAGACCCCTGGCGAGTGGGGCCAACGTCCTGACTTTC	CASRPLASGANVLTF
TRBV5-8	-	TRBD2	TRBJ2-1	TGTGCCAGCAGCACTCTACTAGCGGGGGGAAACAATGAGCAGTTCTTC	CASSTLLAGGNNEQFF
TRBV7-9	-	-	TRBJ2-7	TGTGCCAGCAGCTTAGGACCCGCCAGCTCCTACGAGCAGTACTTC	CASSLGPASSYEQYF
TRBV4-3	-	-	TRBJ2-2	TGCGCCAGCAGCAGGGACACCAACACCGGGGAGCTGTTTTTT	CASSRDTNTGELFF
TRBV9	-	-	TRBJ2-7	TGTGCCAGCAGCCCAACGCCCGAGGCCGAGCAGTACTTC	CASSPTPEAEQYF